This T cell receptor beta chain was observed in a study of blood T cell repertoires in COVID-19. Background on the study: Samples taken during acute and convalescent COVID-19 were collected in the United States, Italy and Spain. PBMCs, B-cell-depleted T cells, or T cells provided the cDNA or gDNA that made up the material.

Trimming removed 0 bases from V and 3 bases from J, with 8 bases in between. Germline V gives CDR1 LGHDT, CDR2 YNNKEL (reference sequence). The CDR3 is 14 amino acids. Authors' analysis steps: Nucleated cell number was recorded as an estimate derived from reference gene primer amplification. Method: immunoSEQ multiplex PCR; TCRdb's copy keeps in-frame clones and lacks some. The V and J calls and clone size are taken from that table; D and trimming were inferred from the DNA. The sample lists roughly 280,000 clones; roughly 85% were seen once. The chain uses TRBV3-1 (or the pseudogene TRBV3-2) and TRBJ1-1; a possible D gene is TRBD1 (6 bases). The origin of this receptor is a woman aged 70-85 years with acute or convalescent COVID-19. Sequencing input: peripheral blood. For the CDR3, the DNA is TGTGCCAGCAGCCAAGATCAGGGGCACACTGAAGCTTTCTTT. Protein: CASSQDQGHTEAFF.